Below, 21 T cell receptor beta chains from the same sample are listed, as sequenced in a study of cytomegalovirus exposure and HLA in healthy donors. Primers for the PCR totalled 60 Vbeta and 13 Jbeta. Assay used: immunoSEQ multiplex PCR; TCRdb lists only in-frame clones, some missing. The table includes under 200,000 clones, 70% to 80% detected once. The sample consisted of PBMCs. The receptors stem from a man aged 25-45 years in good health and CMV-seronegative.

This clone is a singleton in its sample. This sample also contains other DNA sequences that code for the same CDR3. This chain connects TRBV18 to TRBJ1-1, with D unclear. The germline V gene encodes CDR1 KGHSH and CDR2 LQKENI. CDR3 length equals 13 residues. The V gene lost 2 bases and the J gene lost 0 bases, with 4 bases spanning the gap. CDR3 protein: CASSPDLNTEAFF. CDR3 DNA: TGTGCCAGCTCACCAGACTTGAACACTGAAGCTTTCTTT.

This chain uses TRBV30 with TRBJ2-1; D is unclear. In germline, CDR1 is GTSNPN, CDR2 SVGIG (reference sequence). Trimming took off 3 bases at V and 7 bases at J, with 13 bases between the two ends. The CDR3 runs 13 residues. CDR3 nucleotides: TGTGCCTGGAGAAGGTCAGGCCGTAATGAGCAGTTCTTC. It is translated as CAWRRSGRNEQFF.

The chain uses TRBV7-3 and TRBJ2-1; TRBD2 matches 14 bases. Germline CDR1 reads SGHTA; CDR2 reads FQGTGA. This CDR3 comprises 19 residues. With 2 bases clipped from V and 8 bases from J, the junction kept 14 bases outside the gene matches. The DNA for the CDR3 is TGTGCCAGCAGCTTATTTGGGACTAGCGGGGGCTCGAAACGGGATGAGCAGTTCTTC. Translating gives CASSLFGTSGGSKRDEQFF.

This clone was seen a handful of times. The chain employs TRBV6-5 and TRBJ2-7, with D possibly matching TRBD1 (6 bases). This CDR3 region has 13 residues. Germline-derived CDR1 and CDR2 are MNHEY and SVGAGI. The V gene lost 5 bases and the J gene lost 5 bases, with 13 bases spanning the gap. The CDR3 here is CASSPLRGHEQYF. The CDR3 region has the DNA TGTGCCAGCAGTCCGCTCAGGGGACACGAGCAGTACTTC.

This chain links TRBV28 with TRBJ2-4, with 10 positions matching TRBD1. Germline V CDR1 and CDR2: MDHEN, SYDVKM. This CDR3 region has 14 residues. The V gene end was trimmed by 7 bases and the J gene end by 7 bases; junction bases not matched to a gene: 7. In DNA form, the CDR3 reads TGTGCCAGCACCCCGGGACAGGGGACGAACATTCAGTACTTC. Its translation: CASTPGQGTNIQYF. The whole variable domain, remainder taken from reference TRBV28 and TRBJ2-4, is DVKVTQSSRYLVKRTGEKVFLECVQDMDHENMFWYRQDPGLGLRLIYFSYDVKMKEKGDIPEGYSVSREKKERFSLILESASTNQTSMYLCASTPGQGTNIQYFGAGTRLSVL.

V gene TRBV27 combines with J gene TRBJ1-5, with 7 bases identical to TRBD1. Germline-derived CDR1 and CDR2 are MNHEY and SMNVEV (reference sequence). After removal of 7 bases from V and 1 base from J, the junction contained 13 bases not matched to a gene. CDR3 length equals 17 residues. The CDR3 sequence is CASTNLEGAQSNQPQHF. CDR3 sequence (DNA): TGTGCCAGCACTAACTTGGAGGGGGCGCAAAGCAATCAGCCCCAGCATTTT.

This rearrangement joins TRBV19 to TRBJ2-1; 11 bases are a match to TRBD2. In germline, CDR1 is LNHDA, CDR2 SQIVND (reference sequence). This CDR3 has 16 residues. V trimming: 1 base; J trimming: 4 bases; junction bases outside the gene matches: 3. As DNA, the CDR3 is TGTGCCAGTAGTATAGCCCGGACTAGCGGGTACAATGAGCAGTTCTTC. This codes for CASSIARTSGYNEQFF.

The chain joins TRBV4-3 to TRBJ1-1; 10 nucleotides align to TRBD1. Germline values: CDR1 LGHNA, CDR2 YSLEER. The CDR3 runs 17 residues. Trimming took 4 bases from V and 0 from J; bases not matched to a gene: 8. CDR3 in DNA: TGCGCCAGCAGCCTCGGGACAGGGGACAGAATGAACACTGAAGCTTTCTTT. Amino acids: CASSLGTGDRMNTEAFF.

The CDR3 nucleotides are TGTGCCAGCTCACCATCCGGGACAGGGGGGCAGCCCCAGCATTTT. This translates into CASSPSGTGGQPQHF. The chain employs TRBV18 and TRBJ1-5; 11 bases fit TRBD1. Per germline, CDR1 KGHSH and CDR2 LQKENI. This CDR3 comprises 15 residues. After removal of 2 bases from V and 7 bases from J, the junction contained 4 bases not matched to a gene.

V usage is TRBV28 and J usage is TRBJ1-1; D gene ambiguous. Germline V gives CDR1 MDHEN, CDR2 SYDVKM. The CDR3 extends over 11 amino acids. Trimming took off 7 bases at V and 1 base at J, with 4 bases between the two ends. DNA of the CDR3: TGTGCCAGCACTTCGAACACTGAAGCTTTCTTT. It codes for CASTSNTEAFF.

The chain recombines TRBV28 with TRBJ1-5, with D possibly TRBD1 on 5 matching bases. Per the germline V gene, CDR1 is MDHEN and CDR2 is SYDVKM. Trimming stripped 1 base from V and 4 bases from J, with 11 bases between. This CDR3 has 15 residues. Written as DNA, the CDR3 is TGTGCCAGCAGTTTATCTGGGACTTGGAATCAGCCCCAGCATTTT. It is translated as CASSLSGTWNQPQHF.

This sequence joins TRBV30 and TRBJ1-5; 11 positions agree with TRBD1. This CDR3 is built from 14 residues. The germline V gene has CDR1 GTSNPN and CDR2 SVGIG (reference sequence). Unmatched junction bases numbered 1, after V lost 3 bases and J lost 3 bases. The chain's CDR3 is CAWRGQGVNQPQHF. The CDR3 bases are TGTGCCTGGAGGGGACAGGGGGTCAATCAGCCCCAGCATTTT.

V gene TRBV30 combines with J gene TRBJ1-2; D gene ambiguous. The CDR3 is 15 residues long. Germline-derived CDR1 and CDR2 are GTSNPN and SVGIG (reference sequence). Trimming removed 2 bases from V and 1 base from J, with 14 bases in between. The CDR3 nucleotides read TGTGCCTGGAGTTCGGTAAACAGTCTTAACTATGGCTACACCTTC. It encodes CAWSSVNSLNYGYTF.

This clone turned up a few times. This chain links TRBV6-5 with TRBJ2-7; D is ambiguous. This CDR3 is 13 amino acids long. V lost 0 bases and J lost 6, with 9 bases in between. Germline V lookup: CDR1 MNHEY, CDR2 SVGAGI. The DNA for the CDR3 is TGTGCCAGCAGTTACTCCGACATCCGCGAGCAGTACTTC. Translation gives CASSYSDIREQYF.

This clone was observed a single time. This chain joins TRBV19 and TRBJ2-5; tentatively, D is TRBD2 (5 bases). Germline values: CDR1 LNHDA, CDR2 SQIVND (reference sequence). Deletions cut 6 bases from V and 5 bases from J, with 16 bases between. The CDR3 loop spans 14 amino acids. This chain's CDR3 is CASRNDWRVETQYF. DNA for the CDR3: TGTGCCAGTAGAAATGACTGGCGGGTGGAGACCCAGTACTTC.

V is TRBV5-4 and J is TRBJ1-6, with D unclear. Trimming removed 2 bases at V and 1 base at J, with 10 bases between. Germline CDR1 SGHNT, CDR2 YYREEE (reference sequence). The CDR3 is 16 residues long. The CDR3 DNA is TGTGCCAGCAGCTTAGCGGGTAGTTCCTATAATTCACCCCTCCACTTT. Residues: CASSLAGSSYNSPLHF. Full variable domain (rest looked up from reference TRBV5-4 and TRBJ1-6): ETGVTQSPTHLIKTRGQQVTLRCSSQSGHNTVSWYQQALGQGPQFIFQYYREEENGRGNFPPRFSGLQFPNYSSELNVNALELDDSALYLCASSLAGSSYNSPLHFGNGTRLTVT.

The V call is TRBV10-2, the J call TRBJ1-5, with D possibly matching TRBD1 (5 bases). This CDR3 contains 14 residues. V lost 8 bases and J 1 base, leaving 12 bases between the germline ends. The germline CDR1 and CDR2 sequences are WSHSY and SAAADI. CDR3 bases: TGCGCCAGCCGATTGGGGGGGAGCAATCAGCCCCAGCATTTT. Protein product: CASRLGGSNQPQHF.

The chain has TRBV4-3 and TRBJ2-1; 10 bases agree with TRBD2. The V and J ends lost 0 bases and 7 bases, in that order; junction bases with no gene match: 15. The CDR3 totals 19 residues. Per the germline V gene, CDR1 is LGHNA and CDR2 is YSLEER. The CDR3 region has the DNA TGCGCCAGCAGCCAAGAGGGCCCCGAGGCAGTAGCGGGAGGAAATGAGCAGTTCTTC. This translates into CASSQEGPEAVAGGNEQFF.

The chain combines TRBV6-1 with TRBJ2-7, with a possible D match to TRBD2 (6 bases). Germline CDR1 and CDR2: MNHNS and SASEGT. V gave up 4 bases and J gave up 4 bases, with 23 bases separating them. The CDR3 length is 17 residues. Written as DNA, the CDR3 is TGTGCCAGCAGTGCGGGTCTGGGGGGAGGCCTAACGTACGAGCAGTACTTC. Translated, it gives CASSAGLGGGLTYEQYF.

The chain couples TRBV7-9 to TRBJ1-1, with TRBD1 identical over 7 bases. The V gene's germline CDR1 is SEHNR and CDR2 FQNEAQ (reference sequence). The CDR3 is 15 residues long. With 5 bases clipped from V and 0 bases from J, the junction kept 6 bases outside the gene matches. Here the CDR3 reads CASSPSGTVNTEAFF. CDR3 coding DNA: TGTGCCAGCAGCCCCTCCGGGACAGTGAACACTGAAGCTTTCTTT.

The CDR3 DNA is TGTGCCAGTAGGGCGGGAGGCCCCCTCTACGAGCAGTACTTC. It codes for CASRAGGPLYEQYF. The chain has TRBV19 and TRBJ2-7; TRBD2 matches 8 bases. This CDR3 comprises 14 residues. J gave up 3 bases and V 6 bases, and 7 bases lay outside the gene matches. The germline CDR1 and CDR2 sequences are LNHDA and SQIVND (reference sequence).